Listed below are T cell receptor beta chains from one sample, sequenced in a study of CXCR3-negative and CXCR3-positive naive CD8 T cells. TCRdb reworked the 5' RACE reads into one entry per CDR3 protein, no DNA. The specimen's table records approximately 66,000 distinct CDR3 sequences. Sequenced material: naive CXCR3- CD8+ T cells from blood. The receptor set was obtained from a human donor in good health. Some clones in this sample may be carry-over from other donors' samples. Both conserved end residues are part of each CDR3. Each record gives: CDR3 length, J gene, V gene, CDR3 protein.

>16|TRBJ1-1|TRBV7-6
CASSLAAGQGRTEAFF
>13|TRBJ2-5|TRBV5-5
CASSLDDQENQYF
>14|TRBJ2-7|TRBV5-5
CASSLLLGDHEQYF
>17|TRBJ2-2|TRBV28
CASSTTAGTANTGELFF
>17|TRBJ2-5|TRBV10-3
CAISDAGGLKLVETQYF
>15|TRBJ2-2|TRBV29-1
CSVEGLAGNTGELFF
>14|TRBJ1-5|TRBV4-3
CASSQSSGNQPQHF
>13|TRBJ2-3|TRBV28
CASSLTPRDTQYF
>15|TRBJ1-2|TRBV12-5
CASGLARELGYGYTF
>16|TRBJ2-5|TRBV6-5
CASRLLAGGVQETQYF
>18|TRBJ2-1|TRBV6-2/TRBV6-3
CASSTRQAGEDSYNEQFF
>12|TRBJ2-7|TRBV28
CASTDRKDEQYF
>11|TRBJ2-2|TRBV29-1
CSVGTTGELFF
>15|TRBJ2-7|TRBV7-2
CASSLPGQGAYEQYF
>17|TRBJ2-3|TRBV7-6
CASSFSGTGANGDTQYF
>15|TRBJ2-7|TRBV4-3
CASSQDRDGPYEQYF
>16|TRBJ1-5|TRBV7-9
CASSLAGEVGNQPQHF